The 4 T cell receptor beta chains given below trace back to one sample, sequenced in a study of cytomegalovirus exposure and HLA in healthy donors. Primers included in the PCR were 60 Vbeta and 13 Jbeta primers. Clones were read by immunoSEQ multiplex PCR, and TCRdb kept only the in-frame ones, dropping some. The sample carries under 200,000 clones, almost 85% recorded once. The specimen was PBMCs. All receptors derive from a woman in her fifties or sixties in good health and CMV-seronegative.

The chain carries TRBV25-1 and TRBJ1-2; 8 positions agree with TRBD1. With V trimmed by 3 bases and J by 4 bases, 10 bases remained unmatched. CDR3 size: 16 residues. Per the germline V gene, CDR1 is MGHDK and CDR2 is SYGVNS. The DNA of the CDR3 is TGTGCCAGCAGTGACCCCGGACAGGGCGTGGGCTATGGCTACACCTTC. It is translated as CASSDPGQGVGYGYTF.

CDR3 DNA: TGTGCCAGCAGTCAATCAGGGGGTCAAGAGACCCAGTACTTC. It yields the protein CASSQSGGQETQYF. V is TRBV6-5 and J is TRBJ2-5; 7 bases are shared with TRBD1. Germline assignment: CDR1 MNHEY and CDR2 SVGAGI. The CDR3 is made up of 14 amino acids. V lost 5 bases to trimming and J lost 2 bases; unmatched junction nucleotides: 5.

The chain uses TRBV18 and TRBJ1-2; D is uncertain. With 2 bases removed from V and 0 bases from J, the gap between germline ends came to 13 bases. This CDR3 spans 16 amino acids. Per germline, CDR1 KGHSH and CDR2 LQKENI. CDR3 coding DNA: TGTGCCAGCTCACCAGTTGGAGACCCCTCTAACTATGGCTACACCTTC. Amino acids: CASSPVGDPSNYGYTF. Together with reference TRBV18 and TRBJ1-2, the CDR3 gives the full variable domain: NAGVMQNPRHLVRRRGQEARLRCSPMKGHSHVYWYRQLPEEGLKFMVYLQKENIIDESGMPKERFSAEFPKEGPSILRIQQVVRGDSAAYFCASSPVGDPSNYGYTFGSGTRLTVV.

The chain uses TRBV4-2 and TRBJ2-1, with 10 bases aligning to TRBD2. Trimming removed 4 bases from V and 2 bases from J; junction bases left unmatched: 5. The V gene's germline CDR1 is LGHNA and CDR2 YNFKEQ. This CDR3 comprises 16 residues. CDR3 DNA sequence: TGTGCCAGCAGCCCATGGCTAGCGGGAGCCTACAATGAGCAGTTCTTC. Translated: CASSPWLAGAYNEQFF.